The 14 T cell receptor beta chains reported below all come from one sample, sequenced in a study of graft-versus-host responses after intestinal transplantation. Sequenced by immunoSEQ multiplex PCR; TCRdb stores in-frame clones only, minus some. This repertoire shows fewer than 20,000 clones, about 80% found once; its top ten account for under 4%. Graft samples were processed, releasing intraepithelial and lamina propria lymphocytes. Sequencing used ileum tissue, obtained 580 to 600 days after intestinal transplantation. The receptors come from a human patient who received an intestinal transplant, so some T cells may come from the graft donor.

J is TRBJ2-1 and V is TRBV5-1, with D perhaps matching TRBD1 (7 bases). Germline lookup yields CDR1 SGHRS and CDR2 YFSETQ. Between the trimmed V and J ends, which lost 4 bases and 5 bases, there was a span of 25 bases. The CDR3 has 18 amino acids. This chain's CDR3 is CASSPARGASNVNNEQFF. The DNA for the CDR3 is TGCGCCAGCAGCCCGGCCAGGGGGGCCTCAAATGTCAACAATGAGCAGTTCTTC.

In this sample, this clone turned up once. The J gene is TRBJ2-1, the V gene TRBV11-2; D not certain. CDR1 and CDR2 (germline): SGHAT, FQNNGV. The CDR3 is made up of 12 amino acids. Trimming removed 3 bases from V and 6 bases from J, with 6 bases in between. CDR3 region: CASSLTRNEQFF. CDR3 bases: TGTGCCAGCAGCTTGACACGCAATGAGCAGTTCTTC.

This sequence joins TRBV7-3 and TRBJ1-3; D unresolved. CDR1 is SGHTA and CDR2 is FQGTGA in the germline V gene. This CDR3 has 14 amino acids. Trimming removed 4 bases from V and 8 bases from J, with 15 bases in between. This CDR3 reads CASSSGPPGDTIYF. The CDR3 bases are TGTGCCAGCAGCTCCGGACCCCCTGGGGACACCATATATTTT.

The chain uses TRBV7-9 and TRBJ1-6, with a possible D match to TRBD1 (5 bases). Looked up from germline, CDR1 is SEHNR and CDR2 is FQNEAQ (reference sequence). V was trimmed by 4 bases and J by 11 bases, leaving 18 bases between them. This CDR3 is built from 15 residues. The CDR3 region has the DNA TGTGCCAGCAGCTCGATAACAGGAGGGTGGGCACCCCTCCACTTT. Its translation is CASSSITGGWAPLHF.

V gene TRBV30 combines with J gene TRBJ1-4, with a possible D match to TRBD1 (5 bases). V shed 4 bases and J shed 8 bases, with 14 bases lying between them. In germline, CDR1 is GTSNPN, CDR2 SVGIG (reference sequence). CDR3 length: 13 amino acids. The CDR3 nucleotides read TGTGCCTGGATTGGGGGTAATGGCGAAAAACTGTTTTTT. Its protein product is CAWIGGNGEKLFF.

The chain employs TRBV7-9 and TRBJ1-2; 7 nucleotides align to TRBD1. Germline trimming cut 3 bases from V and 4 bases from J; bases unmatched to any gene: 8. Germline values: CDR1 SEHNR, CDR2 FQNEAQ (reference sequence). The CDR3 loop spans 15 amino acids. The CDR3 coding sequence is TGTGCCAGCAGCTTCTCTGAGGGGGCCGGCTATGGCTACACCTTC. Translating it yields CASSFSEGAGYGYTF.

This clone was detected a few times. The rearrangement joins TRBV5-4 to TRBJ2-5, with TRBD1 matching 10 bases. There are 16 residues in the CDR3. Germline lookup yields CDR1 SGHNT and CDR2 YYREEE (reference sequence). With 3 bases clipped from V and 4 bases from J, the junction kept 9 bases outside the gene matches. CDR3 amino acids: CASSSRGQGGIETQYF. The CDR3 DNA follows: TGTGCCAGCAGCTCGCGTGGACAGGGGGGAATAGAGACCCAGTACTTC.

J is TRBJ1-5 and V is TRBV19; a weak D match, TRBD1 (5 bases). Trimming left V 1 base short and J 1 base short, with 8 bases between. Germline assignment: CDR1 LNHDA and CDR2 SQIVND (reference sequence). This CDR3 contains 15 residues. CDR3 sequence: CASSIVRASNQPQHF. In DNA form, the CDR3 reads TGTGCCAGTAGTATAGTCAGGGCGAGCAATCAGCCCCAGCATTTT.

This chain connects TRBV4-1 to TRBJ1-3; D remains ambiguous. Germline lookup yields CDR1 MGHRA and CDR2 YSYEKL. V was cut by 0 bases and J by 3 bases, with 9 bases left in between. The CDR3 has 15 residues. The CDR3 DNA sequence: TGCGCCAGCAGCCAAGAGTCGGGTGGTGGAAACACCATATATTTT. As protein: CASSQESGGGNTIYF.

This clone is a singleton in its sample. The chain employs TRBV5-1 and TRBJ2-3; 7 bases are a match to TRBD1. Germline assignment: CDR1 SGHRS and CDR2 YFSETQ. This CDR3 is built from 14 residues. The trim removed 7 bases at V and 2 bases at J, leaving 7 bases unmatched. CDR3: CASAPGQNTDTQYF. CDR3 sequence (DNA): TGCGCCAGCGCTCCGGGACAGAACACAGATACGCAGTATTTT. The full variable domain, its missing parts supplied by reference TRBV5-1 and TRBJ2-3, is KAGVTQTPRYLIKTRGQQVTLSCSPISGHRSVSWYQQTPGQGLQFLFEYFSETQRNKGNFPGRFSGRQFSNSRSEMNVSTLELGDSALYLCASAPGQNTDTQYFGPGTRLTVL.

This chain joins TRBV29-1 and TRBJ2-3; 10 bases map to TRBD1. This CDR3 is built from 15 residues. The germline V gene has CDR1 SQVTM and CDR2 ANQGSEA. V lost 6 bases to trimming and J lost 4 bases; unmatched junction nucleotides: 10. CDR3 region: CSVMLGQGVADTQYF. The CDR3 coding sequence is TGCAGCGTCATGCTCGGACAGGGGGTTGCAGATACGCAGTATTTT.

This clone appeared a few times. The J gene is TRBJ2-2, the V gene TRBV6-6, with no clear D. Per germline, CDR1 MNHNY and CDR2 SVGAGI (reference sequence). This CDR3 spans 12 amino acids. V was cut by 5 bases and J by 3 bases, with 4 bases left in between. CDR3 region: CASSVDTGELFF. The CDR3 region has the DNA TGTGCCAGCAGTGTGGACACCGGGGAGCTGTTTTTT.

V gene TRBV4-1 combines with J gene TRBJ2-7, with 10 positions matching TRBD2. This CDR3 comprises 18 residues. With V trimmed by 1 base and J by 3 bases, 12 bases remained unmatched. Germline CDR1 reads MGHRA; CDR2 reads YSYEKL. The CDR3 protein is CASSQGGALAGIIYEQYF. The CDR3 bases are TGCGCCAGCAGCCAAGGTGGAGCACTAGCGGGGATTATCTACGAGCAGTACTTC.

The V gene is TRBV11-1, the J gene TRBJ2-1; D is perhaps TRBD1 or TRBD2 (5 bases each). Trimming pared 6 bases from V and 2 bases from J, leaving 17 bases between. Germline V gene data show CDR1 as SGHAT and CDR2 as FQDESV (reference sequence). The CDR3 runs 16 residues. CDR3 region: CASSLRGEVTYNEQFF. Written as DNA, the CDR3 is TGTGCCAGCAGTCTGAGGGGTGAGGTCACCTACAATGAGCAGTTCTTC.